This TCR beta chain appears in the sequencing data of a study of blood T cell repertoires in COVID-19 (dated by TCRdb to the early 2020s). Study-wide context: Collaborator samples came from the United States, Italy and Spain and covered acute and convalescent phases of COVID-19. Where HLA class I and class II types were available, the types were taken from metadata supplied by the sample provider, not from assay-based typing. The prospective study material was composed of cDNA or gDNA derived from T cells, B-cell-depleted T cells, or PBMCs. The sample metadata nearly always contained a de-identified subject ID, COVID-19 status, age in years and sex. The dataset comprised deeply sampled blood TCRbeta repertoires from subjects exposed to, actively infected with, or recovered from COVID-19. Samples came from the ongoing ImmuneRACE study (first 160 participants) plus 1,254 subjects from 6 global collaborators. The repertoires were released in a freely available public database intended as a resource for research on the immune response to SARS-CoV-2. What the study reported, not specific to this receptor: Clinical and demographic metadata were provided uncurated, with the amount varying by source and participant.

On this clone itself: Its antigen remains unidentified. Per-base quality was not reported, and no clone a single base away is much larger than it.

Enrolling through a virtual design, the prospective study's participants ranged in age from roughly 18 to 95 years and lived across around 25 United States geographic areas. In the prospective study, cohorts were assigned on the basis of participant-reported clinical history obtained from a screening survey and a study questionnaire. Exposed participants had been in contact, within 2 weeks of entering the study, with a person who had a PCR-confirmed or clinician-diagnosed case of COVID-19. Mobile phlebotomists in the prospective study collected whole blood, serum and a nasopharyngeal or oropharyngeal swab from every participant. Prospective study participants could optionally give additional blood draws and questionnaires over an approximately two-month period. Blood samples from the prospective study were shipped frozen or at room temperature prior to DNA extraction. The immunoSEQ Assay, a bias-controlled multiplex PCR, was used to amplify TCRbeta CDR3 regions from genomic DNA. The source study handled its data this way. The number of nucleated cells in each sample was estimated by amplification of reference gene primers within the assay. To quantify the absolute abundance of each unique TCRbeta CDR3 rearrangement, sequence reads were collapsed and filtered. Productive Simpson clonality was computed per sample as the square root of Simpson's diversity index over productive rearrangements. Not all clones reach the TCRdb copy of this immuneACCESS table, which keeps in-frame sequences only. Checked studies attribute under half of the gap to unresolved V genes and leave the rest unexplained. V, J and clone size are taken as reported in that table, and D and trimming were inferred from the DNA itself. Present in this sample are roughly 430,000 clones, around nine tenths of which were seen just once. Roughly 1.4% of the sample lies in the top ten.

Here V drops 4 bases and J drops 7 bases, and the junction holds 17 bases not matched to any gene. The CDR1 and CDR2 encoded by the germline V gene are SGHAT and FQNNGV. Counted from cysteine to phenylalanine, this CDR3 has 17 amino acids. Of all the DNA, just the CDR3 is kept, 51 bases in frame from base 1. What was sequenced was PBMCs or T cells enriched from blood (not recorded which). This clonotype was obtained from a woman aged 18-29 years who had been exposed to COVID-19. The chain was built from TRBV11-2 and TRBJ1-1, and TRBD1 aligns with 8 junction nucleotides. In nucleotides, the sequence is TGTGCCAGCAGCTCTACGCGACAGGGGAGCCGAATGCTTGAAGCTTTCTTT. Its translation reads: CASSSTRQGSRMLEAFF.